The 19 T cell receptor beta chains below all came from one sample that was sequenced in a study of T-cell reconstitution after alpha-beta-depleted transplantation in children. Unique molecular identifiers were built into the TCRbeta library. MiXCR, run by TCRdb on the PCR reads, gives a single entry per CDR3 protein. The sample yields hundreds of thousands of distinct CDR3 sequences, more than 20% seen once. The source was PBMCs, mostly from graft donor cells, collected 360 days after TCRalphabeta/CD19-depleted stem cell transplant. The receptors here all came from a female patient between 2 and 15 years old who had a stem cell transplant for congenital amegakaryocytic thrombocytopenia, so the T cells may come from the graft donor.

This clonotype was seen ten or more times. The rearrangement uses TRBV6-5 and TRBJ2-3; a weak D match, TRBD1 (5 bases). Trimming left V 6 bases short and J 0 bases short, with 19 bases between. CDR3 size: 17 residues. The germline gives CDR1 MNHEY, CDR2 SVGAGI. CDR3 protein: CASSLRAEPGSTDTQYF. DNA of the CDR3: TGTGCCAGCAGCCTTAGGGCGGAGCCAGGGAGCACAGATACGCAGTATTTT.

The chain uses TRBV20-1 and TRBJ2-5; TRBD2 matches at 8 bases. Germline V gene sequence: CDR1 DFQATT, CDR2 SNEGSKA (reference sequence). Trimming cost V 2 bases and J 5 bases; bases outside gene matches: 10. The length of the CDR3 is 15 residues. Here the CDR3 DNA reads TGCAGTGCTAGACTACCGGGACTAGATCTTGAGACCCAGTACTTC. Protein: CSARLPGLDLETQYF.

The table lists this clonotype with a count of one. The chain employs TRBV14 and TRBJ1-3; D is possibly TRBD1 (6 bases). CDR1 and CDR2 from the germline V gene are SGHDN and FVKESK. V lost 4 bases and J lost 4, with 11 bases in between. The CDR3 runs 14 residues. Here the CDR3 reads CASSPAGVGNTIYF. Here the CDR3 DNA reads TGTGCCAGCAGCCCTGCAGGGGTCGGAAACACCATATATTTT. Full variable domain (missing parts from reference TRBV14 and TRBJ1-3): EAGVTQFPSHSVIEKGQTVTLRCDPISGHDNLYWYRRVMGKEIKFLLHFVKESKQDESGMPNNRFLAERTGGTYSTLKVQPAELEDSGVYFCASSPAGVGNTIYFGEGSWLTVV.

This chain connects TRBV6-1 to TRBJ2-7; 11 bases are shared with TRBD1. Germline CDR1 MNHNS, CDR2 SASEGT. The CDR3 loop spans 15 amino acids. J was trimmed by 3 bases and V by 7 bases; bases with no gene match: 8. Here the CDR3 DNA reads TGTGCCAGCACCCTTGCCGGGACAGGGGGCTACGAGCAGTACTTC. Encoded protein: CASTLAGTGGYEQYF.

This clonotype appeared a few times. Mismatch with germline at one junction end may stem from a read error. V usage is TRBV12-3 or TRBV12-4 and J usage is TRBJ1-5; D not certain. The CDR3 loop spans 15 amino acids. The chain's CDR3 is CASSLVGGRAQPQHF. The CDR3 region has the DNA TGTGCCAGCAGCTTAGTTGGAGGGAGGGCTCAGCCCCAGCATTTT.

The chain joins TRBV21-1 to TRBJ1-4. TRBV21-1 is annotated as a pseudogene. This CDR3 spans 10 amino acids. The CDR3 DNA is TGTGCCAGCAGGAGGCCAAAACTGTTGTTT. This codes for CASRRPKLLF.

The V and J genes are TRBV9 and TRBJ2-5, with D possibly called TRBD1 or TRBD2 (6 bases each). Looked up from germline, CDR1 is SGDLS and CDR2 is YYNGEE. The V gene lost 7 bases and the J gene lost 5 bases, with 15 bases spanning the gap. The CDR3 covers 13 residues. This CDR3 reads CASALGGKETQYF. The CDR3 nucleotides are TGTGCCAGCGCATTAGGGGGGAAGGAGACCCAGTACTTC.

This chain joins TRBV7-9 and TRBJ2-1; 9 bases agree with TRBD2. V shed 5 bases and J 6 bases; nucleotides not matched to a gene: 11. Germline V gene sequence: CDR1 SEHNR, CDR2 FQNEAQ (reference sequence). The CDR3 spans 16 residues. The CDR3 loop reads CASSAQGTSFTNEQFF. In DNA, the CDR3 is TGTGCCAGCAGCGCACAGGGGACTAGCTTTACCAATGAGCAGTTCTTC.

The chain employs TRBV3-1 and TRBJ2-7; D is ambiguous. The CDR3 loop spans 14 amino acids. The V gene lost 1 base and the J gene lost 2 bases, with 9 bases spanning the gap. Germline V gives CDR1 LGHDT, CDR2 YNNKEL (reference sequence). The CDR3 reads CASSQVGLPYEQYF. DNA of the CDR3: TGTGCCAGCAGCCAAGTGGGCCTACCCTACGAGCAGTACTTC.

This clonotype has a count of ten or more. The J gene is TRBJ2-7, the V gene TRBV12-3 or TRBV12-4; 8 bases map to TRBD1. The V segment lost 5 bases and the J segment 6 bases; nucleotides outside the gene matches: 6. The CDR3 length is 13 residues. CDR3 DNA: TGTGCCAGCAGTCCCGGAGACAGGGGCGAGCAGTACTTC. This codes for CASSPGDRGEQYF.

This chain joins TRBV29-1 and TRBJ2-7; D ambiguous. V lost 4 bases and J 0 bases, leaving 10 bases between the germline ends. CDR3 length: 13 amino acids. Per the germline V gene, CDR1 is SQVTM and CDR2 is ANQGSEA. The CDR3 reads CSVGRRDSYEQYF. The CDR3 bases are TGCAGCGTTGGTAGGAGAGACTCCTACGAGCAGTACTTC.

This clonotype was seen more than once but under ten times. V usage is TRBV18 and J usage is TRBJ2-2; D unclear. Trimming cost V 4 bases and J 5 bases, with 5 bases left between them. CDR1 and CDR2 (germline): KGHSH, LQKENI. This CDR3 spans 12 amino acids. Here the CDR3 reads CASSHPTGELFF. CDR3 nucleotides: TGTGCCAGCTCACATCCTACCGGGGAGCTGTTTTTT.

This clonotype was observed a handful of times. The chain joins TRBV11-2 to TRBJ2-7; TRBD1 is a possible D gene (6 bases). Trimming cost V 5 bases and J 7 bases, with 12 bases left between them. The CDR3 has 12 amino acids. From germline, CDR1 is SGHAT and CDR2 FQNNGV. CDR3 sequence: CASSRLDREQYF. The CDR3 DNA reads TGTGCCAGCAGCCGGCTGGACAGAGAGCAGTACTTC.

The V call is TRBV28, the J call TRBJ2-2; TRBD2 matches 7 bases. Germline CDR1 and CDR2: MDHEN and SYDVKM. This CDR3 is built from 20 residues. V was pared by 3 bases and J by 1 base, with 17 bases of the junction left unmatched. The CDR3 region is CASSFGAVLAADKNTGELFF. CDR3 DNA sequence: TGTGCCAGCAGTTTCGGGGCGGTGCTAGCGGCGGACAAGAACACCGGGGAGCTGTTTTTT.

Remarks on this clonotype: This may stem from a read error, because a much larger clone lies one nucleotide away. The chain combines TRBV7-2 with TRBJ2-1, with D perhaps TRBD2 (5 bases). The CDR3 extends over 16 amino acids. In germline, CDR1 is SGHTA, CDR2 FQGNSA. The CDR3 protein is CDSSRSLGSSYNEQFF. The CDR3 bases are TGTGACAGCAGCCGATCCCTAGGGAGCTCCTACAATGAGCAGTTCTTC.

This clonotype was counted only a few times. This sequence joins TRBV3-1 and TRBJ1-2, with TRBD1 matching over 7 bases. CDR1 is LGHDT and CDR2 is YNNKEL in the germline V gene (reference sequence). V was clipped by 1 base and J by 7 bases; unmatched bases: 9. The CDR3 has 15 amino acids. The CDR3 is CASSQAPRGSFGYTF. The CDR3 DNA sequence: TGTGCCAGCAGCCAAGCTCCCAGGGGGTCCTTTGGCTACACCTTC.

This CDR3 reads CASSLAGPNQPQHF. The CDR3 bases are TGCGCCAGCAGCTTGGCAGGGCCCAATCAGCCCCAGCATTTT. The V call is TRBV5-1, the J call TRBJ1-5; TRBD1 might be the D (5 bases). Trimming pared 0 bases from V and 3 bases from J, leaving 7 bases between. The CDR3 runs 14 residues. CDR1 and CDR2 from the germline V gene are SGHRS and YFSETQ.

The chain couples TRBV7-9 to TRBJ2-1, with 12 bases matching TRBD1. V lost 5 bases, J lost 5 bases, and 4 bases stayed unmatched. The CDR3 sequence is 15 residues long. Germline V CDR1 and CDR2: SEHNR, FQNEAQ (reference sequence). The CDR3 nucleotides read TGTGCCAGCAGCATGGGACAGGGGGCCCACAATGAGCAGTTCTTC. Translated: CASSMGQGAHNEQFF.

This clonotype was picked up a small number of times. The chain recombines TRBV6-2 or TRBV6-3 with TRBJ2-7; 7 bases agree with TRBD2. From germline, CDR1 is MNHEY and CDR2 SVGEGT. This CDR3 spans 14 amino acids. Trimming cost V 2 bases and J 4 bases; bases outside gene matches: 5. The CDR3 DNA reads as TGTGCCAGCAGTTACCCCGGGACTATTTACGAGCAGTACTTC. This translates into CASSYPGTIYEQYF.